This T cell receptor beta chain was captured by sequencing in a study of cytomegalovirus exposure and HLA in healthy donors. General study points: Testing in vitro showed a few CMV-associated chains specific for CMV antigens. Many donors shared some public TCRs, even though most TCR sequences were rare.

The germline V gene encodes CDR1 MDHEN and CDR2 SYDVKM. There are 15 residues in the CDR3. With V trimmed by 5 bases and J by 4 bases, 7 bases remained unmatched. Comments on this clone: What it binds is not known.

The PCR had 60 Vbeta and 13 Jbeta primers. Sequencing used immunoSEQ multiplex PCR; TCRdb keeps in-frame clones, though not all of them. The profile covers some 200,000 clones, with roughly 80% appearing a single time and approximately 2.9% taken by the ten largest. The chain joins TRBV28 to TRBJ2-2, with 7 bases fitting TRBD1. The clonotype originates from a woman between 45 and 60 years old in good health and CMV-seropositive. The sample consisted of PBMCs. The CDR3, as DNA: TGTGCCAGCAGTGCAAGGGGGCGCGTCACCGGGGAGCTGTTTTTT. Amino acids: CASSARGRVTGELFF.